Presented here are 15 T cell receptor beta chains from one specimen sequenced in a study of human T cells and chemical hapten exposure. TCRdb fed the RACE reads into MiXCR, producing one record per CDR3 protein. The sample contains a few hundred thousand distinct CDR3 sequences, around 6% of which appear only once. The time point denotes: patch test 2, 6 weeks after DPC sensitization. Treatment: therapeutic diphenylcyclopropenone sensitization with weekly scalp DPC. The source material was whole blood, sampled in connection with sensitization to the hapten diphenylcyclopropenone (DPC). These receptors were obtained from a woman aged 18 to 35 with alopecia areata. Some clones in this sample may be carry-over from other donors' samples.

This clonotype was detected ten times or more. The chain employs TRBV5-5 and TRBJ1-6; no clear D gene. CDR1 and CDR2 (germline): SGHKS, YYEKEE (reference sequence). There are 18 residues in the CDR3. V dropped 0 bases and J dropped 7 bases, with 20 bases sitting between them. As DNA, the CDR3 is TGTGCCAGCAGCTTGGCGTTTCGGGGAAATTCCCCCAATTCACCCCTCCACTTT. Translating gives CASSLAFRGNSPNSPLHF.

This clonotype has a count of ten or more. The chain employs TRBV20-1 and TRBJ1-5, with D unclear. Between the trimmed V and J ends, which lost 2 bases and 8 bases, there was a span of 19 bases. The germline V gene has CDR1 DFQATT and CDR2 SNEGSKA (reference sequence). The CDR3 is 15 amino acids. The CDR3 DNA sequence: TGCAGTGCTAGACCCACCCAGAGTTCCCCGGAGCCCCAGCATTTT. Amino acid sequence: CSARPTQSSPEPQHF.

The chain carries TRBV20-1 and TRBJ2-3; D call uncertain. The CDR3 length is 12 residues. V lost 8 bases and J lost 0, with 9 bases in between. From germline, CDR1 is DFQATT and CDR2 SNEGSKA (reference sequence). CDR3 bases: TGCAGTTCGACTGGAAGCACAGATACGCAGTATTTT. Translation gives CSSTGSTDTQYF.

This chain uses TRBV20-1 with TRBJ2-1; tentative D call: TRBD1 (5 bases). CDR3 length equals 14 residues. Trimming left V 2 bases short and J 4 bases short, with 12 bases between. Germline CDR1 and CDR2: DFQATT and SNEGSKA (reference sequence). The CDR3 DNA reads TGCAGTGCTAGATCAGGGTCCAAATACAATGAGCAGTTCTTC. Translated: CSARSGSKYNEQFF.

This clonotype was found a few times. V gene TRBV20-1 combines with J gene TRBJ2-1; 10 nucleotides agree with TRBD1. The CDR3 sequence is 15 residues long. The ends lost 6 bases at V and 3 bases at J; junction bases unmatched: 8. Germline CDR1 DFQATT, CDR2 SNEGSKA (reference sequence). CDR3 in DNA: TGCAGTGCGGAAGACAGGGGGCGCATCTACAATGAGCAGTTCTTC. As protein: CSAEDRGRIYNEQFF.

The chain recombines TRBV6-1 with TRBJ2-3; unclear D gene. This CDR3 region has 15 residues. V shed 6 bases and J shed 2 bases, with 15 bases lying between them. Germline V lookup: CDR1 MNHNS, CDR2 SASEGT. The CDR3, as DNA: TGTGCCAGCAGGACCCAAATAGTAGTCACAGATACGCAGTATTTT. Its translation: CASRTQIVVTDTQYF.

In this sample, this clonotype turned up many times. The J gene is TRBJ1-2, the V gene TRBV12-3 or TRBV12-4; 7 bases align to TRBD1. V lost 7 bases to trimming and J lost 2 bases; unmatched junction nucleotides: 1. The CDR3 contains 12 residues. The CDR3 loop is CASMGQNYGYTF. The DNA of the CDR3 is TGTGCCAGCATGGGACAGAACTATGGCTACACCTTC.

This clonotype was seen more than once but under ten times. This chain joins TRBV9 and TRBJ1-6, with TRBD1 identical over 10 bases. The CDR3 extends over 15 amino acids. Losses at the gene ends were 3 bases for V and 6 bases for J; bases not matched to a gene: 3. CDR1 is SGDLS and CDR2 is YYNGEE in the germline V gene. CDR3 nucleotides: TGTGCCAGCAGCGGCCGGGACAGGGGTAATTCACCCCTCCACTTT. Translated, it gives CASSGRDRGNSPLHF. The variable domain in full, completed from reference TRBV9 and TRBJ1-6, reads DSGVTQTPKHLITATGQRVTLRCSPRSGDLSVYWYQQSLDQGLQFLIQYYNGEERAKGNILERFSAQQFPDLHSELNLSSLELGDSALYFCASSGRDRGNSPLHFGNGTRLTVT.

This clonotype has at least ten counts. The J gene is TRBJ1-4, the V gene TRBV12-5; D is perhaps TRBD1 (5 bases). Per the germline V gene, CDR1 is LGHNT and CDR2 is FRNRAP. CDR3 length: 13 amino acids. Trimming shortened V by 5 bases and J by 5 bases, and 9 bases separated the two germline ends. The CDR3 loop reads CASGRDVNEKLFF. The DNA of the CDR3 is TGTGCTAGTGGTCGGGACGTAAATGAAAAACTGTTTTTT.

This sequence joins TRBV4-3 and TRBJ2-2; D is unclear. The CDR3 is 14 amino acids. V was shortened by 3 bases and J by 8 bases, with 13 bases between the two germline ends. The germline gives CDR1 LGHNA, CDR2 YSLEER. CDR3 nucleotides: TGCGCCAGCAGCCAGTTTTCTATTCCGGGGGAGCTGTTTTTT. It yields the protein CASSQFSIPGELFF.

The chain combines TRBV5-1 with TRBJ1-2; 9 bases align to TRBD1. Germline trimming cut 3 bases from V and 7 bases from J; bases unmatched to any gene: 10. The germline V gene encodes CDR1 SGHRS and CDR2 YFSETQ. The length of the CDR3 is 15 residues. In nucleotides, the CDR3 is TGCGCCAGCAGCTACCTGGGGTTGGACAGGGGTGGCTACACCTTC. Its translation is CASSYLGLDRGGYTF.

This clonotype was picked up a small number of times. This chain connects TRBV6-6 to TRBJ2-5; 11 nucleotides agree with TRBD2. The V segment lost 5 bases and the J segment 4 bases; nucleotides outside the gene matches: 9. Germline CDR1 reads MNHNY; CDR2 reads SVGAGI (reference sequence). The CDR3 has 16 amino acids. The CDR3 coding sequence is TGTGCCAGCAGTGATACTAGCGGGGGCACCGTAGAGACCCAGTACTTC. This encodes CASSDTSGGTVETQYF.

This clonotype was recorded at least ten times. The chain couples TRBV28 to TRBJ1-1; D gene ambiguous. V lost 6 bases and J lost 11, with 19 bases in between. The CDR3 has 13 residues. Per the germline V gene, CDR1 is MDHEN and CDR2 is SYDVKM. The CDR3 spells CASSSPPRGWAFF. In DNA form, the CDR3 reads TGTGCCAGCAGCTCTCCCCCCCGGGGATGGGCTTTCTTT. Using reference TRBV28 and TRBJ1-1 for the parts outside the CDR3, the full variable domain is DVKVTQSSRYLVKRTGEKVFLECVQDMDHENMFWYRQDPGLGLRLIYFSYDVKMKEKGDIPEGYSVSREKKERFSLILESASTNQTSMYLCASSSPPRGWAFFGQGTRLTVV.

This clonotype was seen only a few times. The genes are TRBV7-9 and TRBJ1-1; 8 nucleotides agree with TRBD1. Trimming cost V 4 bases and J 5 bases; bases outside gene matches: 3. Germline V CDR1 and CDR2: SEHNR, FQNEAQ (reference sequence). This CDR3 contains 13 residues. CDR3 sequence: CASSSRQGTEAFF. CDR3 nucleotide sequence: TGTGCCAGCAGCTCAAGACAGGGGACTGAAGCTTTCTTT.

This clonotype was seen more than once but under ten times. The V and J genes are TRBV5-1 and TRBJ2-2; D not resolved. Trimming shortened V by 6 bases and J by 1 base, and 10 bases separated the two germline ends. The germline V gene encodes CDR1 SGHRS and CDR2 YFSETQ. This CDR3 is built from 14 residues. In DNA form, the CDR3 reads TGCGCCAGCAACAAGGTCGGGAACACCGGGGAGCTGTTTTTT. Translation gives CASNKVGNTGELFF. The whole variable domain, remainder taken from reference TRBV5-1 and TRBJ2-2, is KAGVTQTPRYLIKTRGQQVTLSCSPISGHRSVSWYQQTPGQGLQFLFEYFSETQRNKGNFPGRFSGRQFSNSRSEMNVSTLELGDSALYLCASNKVGNTGELFFGEGSRLTVL.